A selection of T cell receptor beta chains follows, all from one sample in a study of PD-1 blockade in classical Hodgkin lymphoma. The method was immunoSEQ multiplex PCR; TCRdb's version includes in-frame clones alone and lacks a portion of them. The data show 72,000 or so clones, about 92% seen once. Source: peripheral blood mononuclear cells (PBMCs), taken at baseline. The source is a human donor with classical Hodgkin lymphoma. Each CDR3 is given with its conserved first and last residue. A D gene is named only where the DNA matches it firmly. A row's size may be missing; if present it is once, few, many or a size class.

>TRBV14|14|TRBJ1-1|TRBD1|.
TGTGCCAGCAGTCTCCCAGGACAGGACACTGAAGCTTTCTTT
CASSLPGQDTEAFF
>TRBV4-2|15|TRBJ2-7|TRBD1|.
TGTGCCAGCAGCCATGACAGGGGAGACTCCTACGAGCAGTACTTC
CASSHDRGDSYEQYF
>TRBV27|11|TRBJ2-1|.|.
TGTGCCAGCAGTTTTCACAATGAGCAGTTCTTC
CASSFHNEQFF
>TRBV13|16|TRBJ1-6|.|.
TGTGCCAGCAGCTACAAATCCCCAGGGTTACATTCACCCCTCCACTTT
CASSYKSPGLHSPLHF
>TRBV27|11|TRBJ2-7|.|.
TGTGCCAGCAGTTTAGTCGGCAGGGGCCCCTTC
CASSLVGRGPF
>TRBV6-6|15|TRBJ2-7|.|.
TGTGCCAGCAGTTACACCCGCTCAGGGGACTACGAGCAGTACTTC
CASSYTRSGDYEQYF
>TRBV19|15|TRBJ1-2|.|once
TGTGCCAGTAGTACCGCGGACGGATTCGGGTATGGCTACACCTTC
CASSTADGFGYGYTF
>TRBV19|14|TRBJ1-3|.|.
TGTGCCAGTAGTTGGCAGGGCTCTGGAAACACCATATATTTT
CASSWQGSGNTIYF
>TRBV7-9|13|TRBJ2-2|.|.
TGTGCCAGCAGCTCAGACGGTCTCCGGGAGCTGTTTTTT
CASSSDGLRELFF
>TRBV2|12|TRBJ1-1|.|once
TGTGCCAGCAGGACAGGTCTTACTGAAGCTTTCTTT
CASRTGLTEAFF
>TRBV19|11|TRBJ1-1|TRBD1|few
TGTGCCAGTAGCAGGACAGGGGACGCTTTCTTT
CASSRTGDAFF
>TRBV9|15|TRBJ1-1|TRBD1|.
TGTGCCAGCAGCGTAGTAGGGACAGGGAACACTGAAGCTTTCTTT
CASSVVGTGNTEAFF
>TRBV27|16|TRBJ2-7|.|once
TGTGCCAGCAGGGAAGTGGTTTGGGGGAGTCGGTCCGAGCAGTACTTC
CASREVVWGSRSEQYF
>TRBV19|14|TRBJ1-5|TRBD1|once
TGTGCCAGTAGTATAACAGGGGGCGGTCAGCCCCAGCATTTT
CASSITGGGQPQHF
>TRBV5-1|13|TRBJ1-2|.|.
TGCGCCAGCAGCTTGGGGATGGGCTATGGCTACACCTTC
CASSLGMGYGYTF
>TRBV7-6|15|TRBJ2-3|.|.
TGTGCCAGCAGCTTAGCTAGGGGGAGCACAGATACGCAGTATTTT
CASSLARGSTDTQYF
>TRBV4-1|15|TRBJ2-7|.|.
TGCGCCAGCAGCCAAGAACCAGGGGGGGTCTACGAGCAGTACTTC
CASSQEPGGVYEQYF
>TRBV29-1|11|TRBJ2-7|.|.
TGCAGCGGGATCGCGGGGAACGAGCAGTACTTC
CSGIAGNEQYF
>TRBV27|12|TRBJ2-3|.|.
TGTGCGACTAGGGGGGGTGCAGATACGCAGTATTTT
CATRGGADTQYF
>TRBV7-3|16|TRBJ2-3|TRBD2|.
TGTGCCAGCAGCGCCGGGGTAGCGGGTTCTACAGATACGCAGTATTTT
CASSAGVAGSTDTQYF
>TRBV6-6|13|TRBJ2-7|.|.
TGTGCCAGCAGTTACTCACAGGGCTACGAGCAGTACTTC
CASSYSQGYEQYF
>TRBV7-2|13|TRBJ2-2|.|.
TGTGCCAGCAGCTTCACCGGAAGGAGGGAGCTGTTTTTT
CASSFTGRRELFF
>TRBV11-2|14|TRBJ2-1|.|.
TGTGCCAGCAGCTTACGATCGGGAGAAGGTGAGCAGTTCTTC
CASSLRSGEGEQFF
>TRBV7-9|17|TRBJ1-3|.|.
TGTGCCAGCAGCCCCCCCTTTAATATAGGCTCTGGAAACACCATATATTTT
CASSPPFNIGSGNTIYF
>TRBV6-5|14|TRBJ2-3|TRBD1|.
TGTGCCAGCAGACGGACAGGGAACGCAGATACGCAGTATTTT
CASRRTGNADTQYF
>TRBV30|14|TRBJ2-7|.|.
TGTGCCTGGAGTCAAGGTGCCGAGACCTACGAGCAGTACTTC
CAWSQGAETYEQYF
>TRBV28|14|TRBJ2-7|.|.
TGTGCCAGCAGTTTATCCTACAGCTCCTACGAGCAGTACTTC
CASSLSYSSYEQYF
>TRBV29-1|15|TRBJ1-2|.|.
TGCAGCGTTGGAATAGGGGGGGGAGCTAACTATGGCTACACCTTC
CSVGIGGGANYGYTF
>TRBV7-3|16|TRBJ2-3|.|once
TGTGCCAGCAGCTTAACGCCGGGGGGCCCCAGGTATACGCAGTATTTT
CASSLTPGGPRYTQYF
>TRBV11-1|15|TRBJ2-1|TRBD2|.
TGTGCCAGCAGCCACGGACTAGCGGGAGAGGATGAGCAGTTCTTC
CASSHGLAGEDEQFF
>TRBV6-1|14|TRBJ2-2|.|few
TGTGCCAGCAGGAGGATGAAGGGGGCCGGGGAGCTGTTTTTT
CASRRMKGAGELFF
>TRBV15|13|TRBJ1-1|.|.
TGTGCCACCAGCCCGGGACACAACACTGAAGCTTTCTTT
CATSPGHNTEAFF
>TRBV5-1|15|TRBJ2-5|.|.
TGCGCCAGCAGCTTGGAGCGGGCCCCGTCAGAGACCCAGTACTTC
CASSLERAPSETQYF
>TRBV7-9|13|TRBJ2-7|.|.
TGTGCCAGCACCCCAGGGGCCACCTACGAGCAGTACTTC
CASTPGATYEQYF
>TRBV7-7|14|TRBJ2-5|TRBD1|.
TGTGCCAGCAGCCGGGACAGGGGGGTAGAGACCCAGTACTTC
CASSRDRGVETQYF
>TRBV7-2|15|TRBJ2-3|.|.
TGTGCCAGCAGCTTAGTTGGGGGCGACGCAGATACGCAGTATTTT
CASSLVGGDADTQYF
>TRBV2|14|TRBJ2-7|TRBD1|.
TGTGCCAGCAAAACGGACAGGGTACCCTACGAGCAGTACTTC
CASKTDRVPYEQYF
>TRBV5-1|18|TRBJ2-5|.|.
TGCGCCAGCAGCTTGGAGCCCCCGGGCGCCCTCGGAGAAGAGACCCAGTACTTC
CASSLEPPGALGEETQYF
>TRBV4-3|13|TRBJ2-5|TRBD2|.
TGCGCCAGCCTTCAAGCGGGAGAAGAGACCCAGTACTTC
CASLQAGEETQYF
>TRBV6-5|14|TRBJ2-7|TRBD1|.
TGTGCCAGCAGTCTGACAGGGGGCATCTACGAGCAGTACTTC
CASSLTGGIYEQYF
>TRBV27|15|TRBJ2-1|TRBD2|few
TGTGCCAGCAGTCCGGGGACTAGCGGGGTCTATGAGCAGTTCTTC
CASSPGTSGVYEQFF